Listed here are 27 T cell receptor beta chains from one sample, sequenced in a study of regulatory T cells in long-lasting Graves disease. Time point of the sample: persistent/refractory GD, antithyroid drugs over 5 years with positive TRAb. PBMC-derived RNA was used for the TCR library. Assembly of TCR beta libraries relied on iRepertoire HTBI primers together with Arm-PCR of CDR3 regions. TCRdb recomputed calls from the multiplex PCR reads with MiXCR, one row per CDR3 protein. The top ten clones hold over 10% of a sample with hundreds of thousands of distinct CDR3 sequences, around a fifth of them seen once. Here the sequenced sample was peripheral blood mononuclear cells (PBMCs), taken when the disease was refractory, from a patient treated with antithyroid drugs. These receptors came from a female donor with Graves disease.

This clonotype has a count of ten or more. The V call is TRBV6-2 or TRBV6-3, the J call TRBJ1-1, with TRBD1 identical over 8 bases. The V gene's germline CDR1 is MNHEY and CDR2 SVGEGT. The CDR3 is made up of 16 amino acids. V shed 3 bases and J 0 bases; nucleotides not matched to a gene: 6. Here the CDR3 reads CASSYSGQGLNTEAFF. CDR3 DNA sequence: TGTGCCAGCAGTTATTCCGGACAGGGATTGAACACTGAAGCTTTCTTT.

V and J are TRBV7-9 and TRBJ1-4, with TRBD1 identical over 7 bases. The CDR3 contains 15 residues. J lost 8 bases, V lost 5 bases, and 11 bases had no gene match. From germline, CDR1 is SEHNR and CDR2 FQNEAQ (reference sequence). This chain's CDR3 is CASSPSEGAGEKLFF. CDR3 nucleotide sequence: TGTGCCAGCAGCCCCTCCGAGGGGGCAGGCGAAAAACTGTTTTTT. The whole variable domain, remainder taken from reference TRBV7-9 and TRBJ1-4, is DTGVSQNPRHKITKRGQNVTFRCDPISEHNRLYWYRQTLGQGPEFLTYFQNEAQLEKSRLLSDRFSAERPKGSFSTLEIQRTEQGDSAMYLCASSPSEGAGEKLFFGSGTQLSVL.

As regards this clonotype: The junction shows a germline mismatch at one end, possibly a read error. The chain has TRBV7-9 and TRBJ1-1; TRBD1 aligns across 8 bases. The CDR3 loop spans 15 amino acids. Germline V gene lookup returns CDR1 SEHNR and CDR2 FQNEAQ (reference sequence). The CDR3 DNA reads as TGTGCCAGCAGCTCCAGGGGGCTTGGGGTCACTGGAGCTTTCTTT. Protein product: CASSSRGLGVTGAFF.

This clonotype was seen repeatedly, ten times or more. The chain combines TRBV6-5 with TRBJ2-7; 7 positions agree with TRBD1. This CDR3 has 15 residues. The J segment lost 3 bases and the V segment lost 0 bases, leaving 5 bases of the junction unmatched. The germline gives CDR1 MNHEY, CDR2 SVGAGI. The CDR3 loop reads CASSYSAGTDYEQYF. The CDR3 DNA is TGTGCCAGCAGTTACTCGGCCGGGACAGACTACGAGCAGTACTTC.

This clonotype appeared a few times. The chain couples TRBV28 to TRBJ2-6; 13 bases map to TRBD2. The CDR3 runs 19 residues. The V gene end was trimmed by 5 bases and the J gene end by 4 bases; junction bases not matched to a gene: 11. Per the germline V gene, CDR1 is MDHEN and CDR2 is SYDVKM. The CDR3 coding sequence is TGTGCCAGCAGTCCCTGGACTAGCGGGGGTTCTTTGGGGGCCAACGTCCTGACTTTC. Its protein is CASSPWTSGGSLGANVLTF.

This clonotype turned up a few times. The chain has TRBV27 and TRBJ2-2; 8 bases map to TRBD2. The CDR3 is 14 residues long. Germline values: CDR1 MNHEY, CDR2 SMNVEV (reference sequence). Trimming removed 6 bases from V and 8 bases from J; junction bases left unmatched: 8. DNA of the CDR3: TGTGCCAGCAGGCCACGGACTAGCCTTGGGGAGCTGTTTTTT. Translation gives CASRPRTSLGELFF.

V gene TRBV20-1 combines with J gene TRBJ1-5; D perhaps matches TRBD1 (5 bases). Germline V lookup: CDR1 DFQATT, CDR2 SNEGSKA (reference sequence). The V end was cut by 5 bases, the J end by 2 bases, with 22 bases between. This CDR3 spans 17 amino acids. Here the CDR3 reads CSAVPAHQGVGNQPQHF. CDR3 DNA: TGCAGTGCTGTTCCAGCTCATCAGGGTGTCGGCAATCAGCCCCAGCATTTT.

There are a few counts of this clonotype. The chain has TRBV6-2 or TRBV6-3 and TRBJ2-7, with D uncertain. With 6 bases removed from V and 0 bases from J, the gap between germline ends came to 9 bases. The germline V gene has CDR1 MNHEY and CDR2 SVGEGT. The CDR3 has 13 residues. The CDR3 nucleotides are TGTGCCAGCAGGCCGGGTCTCTCCTACGAGCAGTACTTC. Its protein product is CASRPGLSYEQYF.

This clonotype showed up many times. The chain joins TRBV5-1 to TRBJ1-2; TRBD1 matches 9 bases. This CDR3 comprises 14 residues. Losses at the gene ends were 0 bases for V and 10 bases for J; bases not matched to a gene: 7. The germline CDR1 and CDR2 sequences are SGHRS and YFSETQ. The CDR3 spells CASSLDLDRGIYTF. Here the CDR3 DNA reads TGCGCCAGCAGCTTGGACCTAGACAGGGGGATCTACACCTTC.

This clonotype was picked up many times. The chain combines TRBV28 with TRBJ1-5; D not resolved. V dropped 6 bases and J dropped 5 bases, with 14 bases sitting between them. This CDR3 region has 14 residues. Germline-derived CDR1 and CDR2 are MDHEN and SYDVKM. CDR3 nucleotides: TGTGCCAGCAGGAACCGGGTTCTCTATCAGCCCCAGCATTTT. The encoded protein is CASRNRVLYQPQHF.

This clonotype has more than one count but fewer than ten. A read error may account for a junction end that differs from germline. The chain couples TRBV7-3 to TRBJ1-1; maybe TRBD1 (6 bases). Germline V CDR1 and CDR2: SGHTA, FQGTGA. The CDR3 extends over 15 amino acids. DNA of the CDR3: TGTGCCAGCAGCTTGAGCGGGGGGCCGAACACTGAAGCTTCCTTT. Amino acids: CASSLSGGPNTEASF.

Ten or more counts support this clonotype. The chain couples TRBV29-1 to TRBJ2-7, with 8 bases identical to TRBD2. The junction had 2 bases not matched to a gene; V was cut back by 2 bases and J by 5 bases. The CDR3 covers 12 residues. CDR1 and CDR2 from the germline V gene are SQVTM and ANQGSEA. This chain's CDR3 is CSVESGGDEQYF. DNA of the CDR3: TGCAGCGTTGAAAGCGGGGGCGACGAGCAGTACTTC.

This clonotype was observed at least ten times. V is TRBV7-2 and J is TRBJ1-1; D is ambiguous. CDR1 is SGHTA, CDR2 FQGNSA, per germline. This CDR3 has 15 residues. Deletions cut 5 bases from V and 6 bases from J, with 19 bases between. This CDR3 reads CASSLSSGNVAEAFF. Here the CDR3 DNA reads TGTGCCAGCAGCCTTTCTTCCGGGAACGTAGCTGAAGCTTTCTTT.

This clonotype came up many times. This chain connects TRBV7-2 to TRBJ1-5; possible D gene TRBD1, 5 bases. Germline-derived CDR1 and CDR2 are SGHTA and FQGNSA. This CDR3 contains 15 residues. V was pared by 2 bases and J by 1 base, with 9 bases between. CDR3 sequence (DNA): TGTGCCAGCAGCTTAAGTTCAGGGAGCAATCAGCCCCAGCATTTT. This translates into CASSLSSGSNQPQHF.

This clonotype was recorded many times. The V gene is TRBV6-1, the J gene TRBJ1-2; TRBD1 aligns across 7 bases. After removal of 5 bases from V and 3 bases from J, the junction contained 3 bases not matched to a gene. The CDR3 spans 13 residues. The germline V gene has CDR1 MNHNS and CDR2 SASEGT. As DNA, the CDR3 is TGTGCCAGCAGTTACGACAGGGACTATGGCTACACCTTC. Its protein product is CASSYDRDYGYTF.

This clonotype turned up a few times. The genes are TRBV6-2 or TRBV6-3 and TRBJ2-3; 7 nucleotides align to TRBD2. Unmatched junction bases numbered 10, after V lost 2 bases and J lost 5 bases. Germline V gene data show CDR1 as MNHEY and CDR2 as SVGEGT. The CDR3 runs 16 residues. The CDR3 nucleotides read TGTGCCAGCAGTTACGGGGCGGGGGTATTAGGAGATACGCAGTATTTT. It encodes CASSYGAGVLGDTQYF.

In DNA form, the CDR3 reads TGTGCCAGCAGCTTAGTGATACGGGGGGCAAACTACGAGCAGTACTTC. Amino acids: CASSLVIRGANYEQYF. The gene calls are TRBV7-6 and TRBJ2-7, with a possible D match to TRBD2 (7 bases). The CDR3 totals 16 residues. Germline loops: CDR1 SGHVS, CDR2 FNYEAQ. Trimming took off 1 base at V and 3 bases at J, with 16 bases between the two ends. Full variable domain (remainder filled in from reference TRBV7-6 and TRBJ2-7): GAGVSQSPRYKVTKRGQDVALRCDPISGHVSLYWYRQALGQGPEFLTYFNYEAQQDKSGLPNDRFSAERPEGSISTLTIQRTEQRDSAMYRCASSLVIRGANYEQYFGPGTRLTVT.

The V gene is TRBV27, the J gene TRBJ2-1; 10 bases are shared with TRBD2. The CDR3 extends over 15 amino acids. The V gene's germline CDR1 is MNHEY and CDR2 SMNVEV (reference sequence). V trimming: 5 bases; J trimming: 8 bases; junction bases outside the gene matches: 9. CDR3 nucleotides: TGTGCCAGCAGTCCCCGGACTAGCGGAGGAGATGAGCAGTTCTTC. As protein: CASSPRTSGGDEQFF.

V usage is TRBV5-6 and J usage is TRBJ2-1; either TRBD1 or TRBD2 may fit D (5 bases each). The CDR3 has 12 residues. In germline, CDR1 is SGHDT, CDR2 YYEEEE. V lost 3 bases to trimming and J lost 12 bases, with 13 bases between them. The CDR3 bases are TGTGCCAGCAGCTGGTCCGGGACCCCGCAGTTCTTC. Protein product: CASSWSGTPQFF.

In this sample, this clonotype turned up a few times. This chain uses TRBV10-3 with TRBJ1-4; TRBD1 is a possible D gene (5 bases). V shed 11 bases and J shed 4 bases, with 14 bases lying between them. The CDR3 is 13 amino acids. Germline-derived CDR1 and CDR2 are ENHRY and SYGVKD. The CDR3 spells CAVAGSINEKLFF. The DNA of the CDR3 is TGTGCCGTCGCAGGGTCTATTAATGAAAAACTGTTTTTT.

There are many counts of this clonotype. V is TRBV2 and J is TRBJ1-6; maybe TRBD1 (5 bases). The CDR3 loop spans 14 amino acids. The germline V and J ends were trimmed by 7 bases and 3 bases, with 10 bases remaining between them. Germline CDR1 SNHLY, CDR2 FYNNEI. The CDR3 DNA follows: TGTGCCAGCACTTTGGGACTCTATAATTCACCCCTCCACTTT. As protein: CASTLGLYNSPLHF.

This clonotype was counted at least ten times. The chain combines TRBV15 with TRBJ2-7, with TRBD2 as a possible D gene (5 bases). Germline values: CDR1 LNHNV, CDR2 YYDKDF (reference sequence). This CDR3 spans 14 amino acids. V lost 0 bases and J 6 bases, leaving 12 bases between the germline ends. CDR3 sequence reads: CATSRDNGMGEQYF. The DNA for the CDR3 is TGTGCCACCAGCAGAGATAACGGGATGGGCGAGCAGTACTTC.

This clonotype was picked up many times. V and J are TRBV6-1 and TRBJ1-2; D remains unclear. The V gene lost 6 bases and the J gene lost 3 bases, with 20 bases spanning the gap. Germline loops: CDR1 MNHNS, CDR2 SASEGT. The CDR3 sequence is 16 residues long. CDR3 loop: CASSPQAVPRYYGYTF. The DNA of the CDR3 is TGTGCCAGCAGCCCGCAGGCAGTCCCCCGCTACTATGGCTACACCTTC.

J is TRBJ2-2 and V is TRBV5-5, with D possibly matching TRBD2 (7 bases). This CDR3 has 15 amino acids. V shed 4 bases and J shed 0 bases, with 10 bases lying between them. CDR1 and CDR2 from the germline V gene are SGHKS and YYEKEE (reference sequence). The CDR3 sequence: CASSGGGPNTGELFF. CDR3 bases: TGTGCCAGCAGCGGGGGGGGCCCGAACACCGGGGAGCTGTTTTTT.

For this clonotype: A read error is possible here, since a much larger clone lies one base away. The chain links TRBV11-2 to TRBJ2-2; D is tentatively TRBD1 or TRBD2 (5 bases each). CDR3 length: 16 amino acids. CDR1 is SGHAT, CDR2 FQNNGV, per germline. CDR3 bases: TGTGCCAGCAGCTTAGTGTCGGCAGGGAACACCGGGGAGCTGTCTTTT. Its protein product is CASSLVSAGNTGELSF. Looking up the rest from reference TRBV11-2 and TRBJ2-2 gives the full variable domain: EAGVAQSPRYKIIEKRQSVAFWCNPISGHATLYWYQQILGQGPKLLIQFQNNGVVDDSQLPKDRFSAERLKGVDSTLKIQPAKLEDSAVYLCASSLVSAGNTGELSFGEGSRLTVL.

Worth noting for this clonotype: A read error may explain this, as a much larger clone is one base away. The CDR3 here is CASSLGRGRSETQYF. CDR3 nucleotides: TGTGCCAGCAGTTTAGGGCGAGGGAGATCGGAGACCCAGTACTTC. The V and J genes are TRBV12-3 or TRBV12-4 and TRBJ2-5; possible D gene TRBD2, 5 bases. The CDR3 covers 15 residues. Trimming stripped 1 base from V and 5 bases from J, with 14 bases between.

This clonotype has at least ten counts. The genes are TRBV28 and TRBJ1-1; 8 bases are shared with TRBD1. With 4 bases clipped from V and 0 bases from J, the junction kept 10 bases outside the gene matches. Germline V gene data show CDR1 as MDHEN and CDR2 as SYDVKM. CDR3 length: 17 residues. Here the CDR3 reads CASSSTGEPTMNTEAFF. Here the CDR3 DNA reads TGTGCCAGCAGTTCGACAGGGGAACCAACGATGAACACTGAAGCTTTCTTT.